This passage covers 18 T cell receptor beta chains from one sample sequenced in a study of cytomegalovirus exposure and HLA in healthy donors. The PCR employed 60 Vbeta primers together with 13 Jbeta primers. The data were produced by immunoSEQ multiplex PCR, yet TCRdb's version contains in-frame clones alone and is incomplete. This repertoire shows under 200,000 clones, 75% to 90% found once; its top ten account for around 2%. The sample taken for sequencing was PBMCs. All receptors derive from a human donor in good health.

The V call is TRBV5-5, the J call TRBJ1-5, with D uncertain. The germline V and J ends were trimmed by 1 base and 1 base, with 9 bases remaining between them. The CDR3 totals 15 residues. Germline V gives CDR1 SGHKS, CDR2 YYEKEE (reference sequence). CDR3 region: CASSLSQASNQPQHF. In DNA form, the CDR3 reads TGTGCCAGCAGCTTGTCTCAGGCGAGCAATCAGCCCCAGCATTTT.

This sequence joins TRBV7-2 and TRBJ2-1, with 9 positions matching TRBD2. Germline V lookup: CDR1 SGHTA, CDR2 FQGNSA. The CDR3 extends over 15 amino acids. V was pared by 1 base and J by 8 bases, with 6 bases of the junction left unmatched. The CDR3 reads CASSLDGGGAYEQFF. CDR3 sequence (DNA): TGTGCCAGCAGCTTAGATGGCGGGGGGGCTTATGAGCAGTTCTTC.

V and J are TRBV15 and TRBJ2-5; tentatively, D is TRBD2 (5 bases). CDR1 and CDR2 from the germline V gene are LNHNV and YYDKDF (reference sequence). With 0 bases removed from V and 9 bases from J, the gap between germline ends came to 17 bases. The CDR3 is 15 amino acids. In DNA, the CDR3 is TGTGCCACCAGCAGAGATATCGGGCCCCCGGGGTCCCAGTACTTC. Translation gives CATSRDIGPPGSQYF.

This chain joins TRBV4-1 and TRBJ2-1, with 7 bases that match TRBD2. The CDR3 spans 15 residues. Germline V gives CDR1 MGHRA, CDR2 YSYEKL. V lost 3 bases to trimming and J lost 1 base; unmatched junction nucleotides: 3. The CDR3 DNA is TGCGCCAGCAGCCATACTAGCGTTTCCTACAATGAGCAGTTCTTC. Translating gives CASSHTSVSYNEQFF.

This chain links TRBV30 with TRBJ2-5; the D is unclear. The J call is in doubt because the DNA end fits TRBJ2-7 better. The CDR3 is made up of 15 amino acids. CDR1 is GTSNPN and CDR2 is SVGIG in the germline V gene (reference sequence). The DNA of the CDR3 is TGTGCGGGCTCCTCCGTTAGACACCGATCCTACGAGCAGTACTTC. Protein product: CAGSSVRHRSYEQYF.

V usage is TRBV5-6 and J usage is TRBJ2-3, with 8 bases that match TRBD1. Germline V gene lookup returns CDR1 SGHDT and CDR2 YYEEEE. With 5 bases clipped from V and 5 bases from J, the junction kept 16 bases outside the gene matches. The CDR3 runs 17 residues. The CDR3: CASRSRDRRFRGDTQYF. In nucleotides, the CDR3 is TGTGCCAGCAGGTCCCGGGACAGGAGATTCAGGGGAGATACGCAGTATTTT.

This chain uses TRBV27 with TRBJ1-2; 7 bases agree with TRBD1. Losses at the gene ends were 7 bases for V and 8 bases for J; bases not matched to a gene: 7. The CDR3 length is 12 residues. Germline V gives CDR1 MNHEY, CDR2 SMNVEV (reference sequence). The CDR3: CASKDAGGGYTF. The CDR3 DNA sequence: TGTGCCAGCAAAGACGCAGGGGGAGGCTACACCTTC.

The CDR3 loop is CASSHGQGDEKLFF. The CDR3 nucleotides are TGCGCCAGCAGCCACGGACAGGGGGATGAAAAACTGTTTTTT. The chain combines TRBV4-3 with TRBJ1-4; 10 nucleotides line up with TRBD1. J lost 6 bases, V lost 3 bases, and 1 base had no gene match. From germline, CDR1 is LGHNA and CDR2 YSLEER. The CDR3 covers 14 residues.

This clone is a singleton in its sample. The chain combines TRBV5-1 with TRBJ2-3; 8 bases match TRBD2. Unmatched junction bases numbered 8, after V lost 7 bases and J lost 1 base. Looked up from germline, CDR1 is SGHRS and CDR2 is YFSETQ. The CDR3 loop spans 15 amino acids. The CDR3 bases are TGCGCCAGCCGAAGGGGAGCGGGGGGCACAGATACGCAGTATTTT. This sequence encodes CASRRGAGGTDTQYF.

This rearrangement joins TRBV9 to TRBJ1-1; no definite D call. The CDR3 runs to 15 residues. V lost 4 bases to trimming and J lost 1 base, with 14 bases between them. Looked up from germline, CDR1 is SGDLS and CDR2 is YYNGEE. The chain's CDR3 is CASSSGALGNTEAFF. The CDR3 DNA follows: TGTGCCAGCAGCTCGGGTGCCTTGGGGAACACTGAAGCTTTCTTT.

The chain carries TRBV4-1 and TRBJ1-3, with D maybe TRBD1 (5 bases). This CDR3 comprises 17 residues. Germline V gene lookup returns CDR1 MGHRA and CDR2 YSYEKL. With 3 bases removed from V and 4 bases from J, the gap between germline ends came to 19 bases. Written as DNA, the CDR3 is TGCGCCAGCAGCCACTTGGGCAGGGAGGCACGCGGAAACACCATATATTTT. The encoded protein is CASSHLGREARGNTIYF.

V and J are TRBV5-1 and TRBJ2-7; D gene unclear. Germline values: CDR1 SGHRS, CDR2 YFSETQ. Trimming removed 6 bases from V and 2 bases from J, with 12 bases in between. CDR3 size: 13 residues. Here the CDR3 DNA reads TGCGCCAGCAACCAGACATCGGCCTACGAGCAGTACTTC. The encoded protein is CASNQTSAYEQYF.

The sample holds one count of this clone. DNA for the CDR3: TGCGCCAGCAGCTTGGAGCCAGCGGGGGCCCAAGAGACCCAGTACTTC. Translating it yields CASSLEPAGAQETQYF. This chain joins TRBV5-1 and TRBJ2-5, with TRBD2 matching 8 bases. Germline CDR1 SGHRS, CDR2 YFSETQ. V was clipped by 0 bases and J by 1 base; unmatched bases: 5. This CDR3 region has 16 residues.

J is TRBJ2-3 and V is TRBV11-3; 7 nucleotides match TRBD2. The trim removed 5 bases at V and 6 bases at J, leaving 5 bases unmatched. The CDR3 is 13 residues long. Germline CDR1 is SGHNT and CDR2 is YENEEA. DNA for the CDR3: TGTGCCAGCAGCCCCGGGGGGTTCGATACGCAGTATTTT. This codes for CASSPGGFDTQYF.

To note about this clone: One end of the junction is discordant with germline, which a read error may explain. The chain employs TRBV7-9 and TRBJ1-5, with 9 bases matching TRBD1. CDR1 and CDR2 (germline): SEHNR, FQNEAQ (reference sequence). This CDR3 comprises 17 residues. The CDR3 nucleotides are TGTTCCAGCAGCTTAGGTACAGGGGGCCGAAGCAATCAGCCCCAGCATTTT. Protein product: CSSSLGTGGRSNQPQHF.

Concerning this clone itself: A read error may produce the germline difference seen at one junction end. The CDR3 region is CATSRGRSVTEQCF. In nucleotides, the CDR3 is TGTGCCACCAGCCGGGGTAGGTCCGTAACCGAGCAGTGCTTC. The chain has TRBV15 and TRBJ2-7; weak D call: TRBD2 (5 bases). Looked up from germline, CDR1 is LNHNV and CDR2 is YYDKDF (reference sequence). This CDR3 has 14 amino acids.

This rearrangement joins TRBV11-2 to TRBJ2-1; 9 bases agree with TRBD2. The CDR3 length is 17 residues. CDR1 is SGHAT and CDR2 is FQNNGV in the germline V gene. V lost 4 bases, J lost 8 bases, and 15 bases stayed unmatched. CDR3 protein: CASSSTWGFSGGYEQFF. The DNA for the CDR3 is TGTGCCAGCAGCTCCACTTGGGGGTTTAGCGGGGGTTATGAGCAGTTCTTC.

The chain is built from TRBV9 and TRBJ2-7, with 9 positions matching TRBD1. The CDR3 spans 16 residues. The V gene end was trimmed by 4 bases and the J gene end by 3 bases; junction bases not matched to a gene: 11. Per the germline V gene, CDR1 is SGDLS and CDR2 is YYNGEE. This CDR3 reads CASSPEGQGDLYEQYF. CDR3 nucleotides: TGTGCCAGCAGCCCTGAGGGACAGGGCGACCTCTACGAGCAGTACTTC.